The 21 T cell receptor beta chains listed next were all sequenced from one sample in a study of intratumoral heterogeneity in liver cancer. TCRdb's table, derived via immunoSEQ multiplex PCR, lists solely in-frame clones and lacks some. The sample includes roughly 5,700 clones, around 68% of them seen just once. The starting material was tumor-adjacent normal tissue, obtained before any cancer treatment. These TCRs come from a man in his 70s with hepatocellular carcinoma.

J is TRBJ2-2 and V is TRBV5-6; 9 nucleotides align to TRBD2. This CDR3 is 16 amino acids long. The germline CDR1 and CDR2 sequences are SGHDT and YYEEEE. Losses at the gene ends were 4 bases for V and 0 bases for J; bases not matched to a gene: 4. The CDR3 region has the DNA TGTGCCAGCAGCCCATTAGCGGGGGCGAACACCGGGGAGCTGTTTTTT. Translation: CASSPLAGANTGELFF.

The CDR3 protein is CASSPGAQGLLGYTF. CDR3 nucleotides: TGTGCCAGCAGCCCCGGGGCGCAGGGATTGCTTGGCTACACCTTC. The rearrangement uses TRBV5-6 and TRBJ1-2; D may be TRBD1 (5 bases). Deletions cut 4 bases from V and 7 bases from J, with 20 bases between. This CDR3 is 15 amino acids long. The V gene's germline CDR1 is SGHDT and CDR2 YYEEEE.

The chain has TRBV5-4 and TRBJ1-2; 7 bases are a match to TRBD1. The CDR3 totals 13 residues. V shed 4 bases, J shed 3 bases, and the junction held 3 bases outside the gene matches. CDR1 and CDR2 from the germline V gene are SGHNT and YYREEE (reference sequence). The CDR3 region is CASSLGQDYGYTF. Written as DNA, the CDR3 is TGTGCCAGCAGCCTAGGACAGGACTATGGCTACACCTTC.

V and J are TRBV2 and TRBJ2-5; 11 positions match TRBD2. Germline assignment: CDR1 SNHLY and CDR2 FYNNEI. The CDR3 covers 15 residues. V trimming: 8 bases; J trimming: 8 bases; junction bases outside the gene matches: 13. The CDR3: CASVQSSGGYETQYF. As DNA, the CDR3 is TGTGCCAGCGTCCAATCTAGCGGGGGGTACGAAACCCAGTACTTC.

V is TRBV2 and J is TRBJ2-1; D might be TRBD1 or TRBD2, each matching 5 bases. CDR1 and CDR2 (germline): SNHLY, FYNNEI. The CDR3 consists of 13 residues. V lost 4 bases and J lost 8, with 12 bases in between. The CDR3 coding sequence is TGTGCCAGCAGTGGACCCCGGGGCGATGAGCAGTTCTTC. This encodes CASSGPRGDEQFF.

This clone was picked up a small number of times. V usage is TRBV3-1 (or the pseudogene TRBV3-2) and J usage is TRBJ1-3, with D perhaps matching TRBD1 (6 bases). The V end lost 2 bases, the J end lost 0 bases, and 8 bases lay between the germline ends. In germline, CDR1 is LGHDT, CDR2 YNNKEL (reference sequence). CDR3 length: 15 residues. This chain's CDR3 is CASSQTGFSGNTIYF. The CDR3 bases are TGTGCCAGCAGCCAAACAGGGTTCTCTGGAAACACCATATATTTT.

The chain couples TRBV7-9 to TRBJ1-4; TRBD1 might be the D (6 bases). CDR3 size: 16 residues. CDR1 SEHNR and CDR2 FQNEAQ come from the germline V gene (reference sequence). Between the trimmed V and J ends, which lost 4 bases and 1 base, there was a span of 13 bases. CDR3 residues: CASSSKDSGTNEKLFF. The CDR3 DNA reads TGTGCCAGCAGCTCTAAGGACAGCGGAACTAATGAAAAACTGTTTTTT.

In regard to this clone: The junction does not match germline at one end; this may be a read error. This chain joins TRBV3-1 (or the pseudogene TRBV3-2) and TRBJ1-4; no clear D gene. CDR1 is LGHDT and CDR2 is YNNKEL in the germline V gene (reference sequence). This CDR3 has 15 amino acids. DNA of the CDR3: TGTGCCAGGGTTGACCGAGGGATGGGTCCGGGAAAAACTGTTTTT. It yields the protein CARVDRGMGPGKTVF.

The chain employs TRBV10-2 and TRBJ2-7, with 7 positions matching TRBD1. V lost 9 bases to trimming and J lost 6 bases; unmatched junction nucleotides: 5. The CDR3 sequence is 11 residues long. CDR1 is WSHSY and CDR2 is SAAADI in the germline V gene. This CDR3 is CASTGAGEQYV. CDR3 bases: TGCGCCAGTACAGGGGCTGGCGAGCAGTACGTC.

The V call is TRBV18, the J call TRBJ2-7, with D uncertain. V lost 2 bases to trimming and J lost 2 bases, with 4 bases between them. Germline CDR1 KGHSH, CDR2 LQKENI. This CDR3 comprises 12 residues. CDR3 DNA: TGTGCCAGCTCACCAGGAACCTACGAGCAGTACTTC. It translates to CASSPGTYEQYF.

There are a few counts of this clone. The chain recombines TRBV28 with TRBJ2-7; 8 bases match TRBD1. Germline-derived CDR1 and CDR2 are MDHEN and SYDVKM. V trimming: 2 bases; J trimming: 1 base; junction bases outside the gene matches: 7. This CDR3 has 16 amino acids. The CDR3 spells CASSLRGQAFSYEQYV. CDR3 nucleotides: TGTGCCAGCAGTTTACGGGGACAGGCTTTTTCCTACGAGCAGTACGTC.

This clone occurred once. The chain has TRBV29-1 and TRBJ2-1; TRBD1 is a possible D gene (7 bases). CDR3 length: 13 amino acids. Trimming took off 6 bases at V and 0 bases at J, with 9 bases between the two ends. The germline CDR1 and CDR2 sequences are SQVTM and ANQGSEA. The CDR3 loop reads CSVQGGSYNEQFF. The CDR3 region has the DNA TGCAGCGTGCAGGGGGGCTCCTACAATGAGCAGTTCTTC.

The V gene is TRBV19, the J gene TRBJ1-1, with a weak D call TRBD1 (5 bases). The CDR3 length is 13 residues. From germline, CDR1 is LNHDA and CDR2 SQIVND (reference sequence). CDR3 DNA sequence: TGTGCGAGTGCCCTTGGGGGAGGCACTGAAGCTTTCTTT. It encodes CASALGGGTEAFF.

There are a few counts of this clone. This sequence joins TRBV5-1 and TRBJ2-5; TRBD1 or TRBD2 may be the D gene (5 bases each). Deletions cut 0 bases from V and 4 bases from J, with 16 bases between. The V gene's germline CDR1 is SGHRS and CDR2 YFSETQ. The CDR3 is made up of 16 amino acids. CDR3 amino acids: CASSLEGRQTGETQYF. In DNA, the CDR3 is TGCGCCAGCAGCTTGGAGGGACGTCAAACAGGAGAGACCCAGTACTTC.

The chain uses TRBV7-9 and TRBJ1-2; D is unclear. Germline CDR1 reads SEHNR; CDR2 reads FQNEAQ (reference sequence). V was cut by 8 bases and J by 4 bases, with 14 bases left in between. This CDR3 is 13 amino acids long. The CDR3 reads CASRRPTGYGYTF. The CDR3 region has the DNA TGTGCCAGCCGAAGGCCGACCGGCTATGGCTACACCTTC.

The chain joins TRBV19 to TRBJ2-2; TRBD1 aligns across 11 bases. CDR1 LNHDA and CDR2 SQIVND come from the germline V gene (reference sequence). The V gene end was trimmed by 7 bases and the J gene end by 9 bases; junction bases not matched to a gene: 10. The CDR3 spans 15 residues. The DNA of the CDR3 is TGTGCCAGTACCCCAGGGACAGGGGGTGGAAGGGAGCTGTTTTTT. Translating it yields CASTPGTGGGRELFF.

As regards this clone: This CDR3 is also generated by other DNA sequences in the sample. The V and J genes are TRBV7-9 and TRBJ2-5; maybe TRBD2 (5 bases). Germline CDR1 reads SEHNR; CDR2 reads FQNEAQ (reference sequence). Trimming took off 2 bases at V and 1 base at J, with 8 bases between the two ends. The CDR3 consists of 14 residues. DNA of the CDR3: TGTGCCAGCAGCTTATCTGCGGGCCAAGAGACCCAGTACTTC. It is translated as CASSLSAGQETQYF.

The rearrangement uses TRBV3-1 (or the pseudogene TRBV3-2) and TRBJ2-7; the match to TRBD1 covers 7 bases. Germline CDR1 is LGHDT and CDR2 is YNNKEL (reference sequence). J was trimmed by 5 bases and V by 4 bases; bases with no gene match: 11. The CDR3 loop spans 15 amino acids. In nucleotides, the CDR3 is TGTGCCAGCAGCCCCTCCACTGACAGGGCACACGAGCAGTACTTC. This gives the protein CASSPSTDRAHEQYF.

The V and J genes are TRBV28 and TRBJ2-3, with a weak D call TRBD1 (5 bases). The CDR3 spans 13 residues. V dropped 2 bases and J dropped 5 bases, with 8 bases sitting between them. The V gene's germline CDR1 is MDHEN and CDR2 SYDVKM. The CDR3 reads CASSLQGRDTQYF. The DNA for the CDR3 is TGTGCCAGCAGTTTACAGGGTAGAGATACGCAGTATTTT. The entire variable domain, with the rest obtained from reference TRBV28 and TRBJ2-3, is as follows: DVKVTQSSRYLVKRTGEKVFLECVQDMDHENMFWYRQDPGLGLRLIYFSYDVKMKEKGDIPEGYSVSREKKERFSLILESASTNQTSMYLCASSLQGRDTQYFGPGTRLTVL.

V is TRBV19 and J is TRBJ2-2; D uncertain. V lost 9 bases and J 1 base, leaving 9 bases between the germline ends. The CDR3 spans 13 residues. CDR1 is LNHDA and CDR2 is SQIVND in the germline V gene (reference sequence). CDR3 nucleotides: TGTGCCAGCGCTTGGGGGAACACCGGGGAGCTGTTTTTT. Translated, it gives CASAWGNTGELFF.

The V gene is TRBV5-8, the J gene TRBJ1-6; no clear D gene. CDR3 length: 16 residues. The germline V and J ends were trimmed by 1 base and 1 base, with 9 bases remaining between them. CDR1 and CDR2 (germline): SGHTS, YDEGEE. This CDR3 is CASSLWSSSYNSPLHF. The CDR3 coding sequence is TGTGCCAGCAGCTTGTGGAGCAGTTCCTATAATTCACCCCTCCACTTT.